This TCR beta chain is from a study of blood T cell repertoires in COVID-19. V shed 2 bases and J shed 2 bases, with 13 bases lying between them. The CDR3 runs to 16 residues. Germline CDR1 and CDR2: SGHAT and FQNNGV. Generated by immunoSEQ multiplex PCR, the TCRdb table keeps only in-frame clones and is missing some. This sample has approximately 300,000 clones, with more than 70% found just once. Source material: peripheral blood. The gene calls are TRBV11-2 and TRBJ2-1, with D tentatively TRBD2 (6 bases). This sequence was found in a woman aged 45-59 years with acute or convalescent COVID-19. As DNA, the CDR3 is TGTGCCAGCAGCTTAAGGCGGGAACCTGCCTACAATGAGCAGTTCTTC. As protein: CASSLRREPAYNEQFF.